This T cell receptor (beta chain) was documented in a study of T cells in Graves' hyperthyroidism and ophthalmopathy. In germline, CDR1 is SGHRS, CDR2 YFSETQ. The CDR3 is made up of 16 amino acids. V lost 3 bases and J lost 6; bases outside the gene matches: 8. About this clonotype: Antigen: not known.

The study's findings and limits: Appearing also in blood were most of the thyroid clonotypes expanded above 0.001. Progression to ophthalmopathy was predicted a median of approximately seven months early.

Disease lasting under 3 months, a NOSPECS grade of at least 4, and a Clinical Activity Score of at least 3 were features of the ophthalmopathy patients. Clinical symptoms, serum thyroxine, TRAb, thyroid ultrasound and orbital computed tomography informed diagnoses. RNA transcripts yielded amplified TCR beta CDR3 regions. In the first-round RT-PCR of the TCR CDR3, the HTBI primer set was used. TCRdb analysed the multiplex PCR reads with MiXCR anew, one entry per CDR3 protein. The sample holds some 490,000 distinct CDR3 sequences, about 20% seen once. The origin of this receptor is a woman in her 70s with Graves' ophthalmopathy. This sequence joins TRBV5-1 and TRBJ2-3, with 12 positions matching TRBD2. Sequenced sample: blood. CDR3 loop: CASSSMTSGRGDTQYF. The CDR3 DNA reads TGCGCCAGCAGCTCGATGACTAGCGGGAGAGGGGATACGCAGTATTTT.